A single sample is the source of the 28 T cell receptor beta chains below, sequenced in a study of T cell responses to AZD1222 COVID-19 vaccine. TCRdb's table, derived via immunoSEQ multiplex PCR, lists solely in-frame clones and lacks some. The data contain some 150,000 clones, approximately 90% of them singletons. The sequenced sample was peripheral blood, obtained on day 0 of AZD1222 vaccination. The origin of the receptors is an adult in good health.

This chain uses TRBV24-1 with TRBJ2-5; D gene unclear. V gave up 5 bases and J gave up 1 base, with 7 bases separating them. The CDR3 is 13 residues long. Germline V gene lookup returns CDR1 KGHDR and CDR2 SFDVKD. The CDR3 sequence is CATSADTQETQYF. CDR3 in DNA: TGTGCCACCAGTGCTGACACCCAAGAGACCCAGTACTTC.

The genes are TRBV10-1 and TRBJ2-1, with 10 bases fitting TRBD2. The ends lost 5 bases at V and 3 bases at J; junction bases unmatched: 7. This CDR3 spans 16 amino acids. Per germline, CDR1 WNHNN and CDR2 SYGVQD (reference sequence). This CDR3 is CASSSGTSEDYNEQFF. DNA for the CDR3: TGCGCCAGCAGTTCCGGGACTAGCGAGGACTACAATGAGCAGTTCTTC.

This chain joins TRBV7-9 and TRBJ2-1; no clear D. V was cut by 5 bases and J by 0 bases, with 11 bases left in between. This CDR3 is 15 amino acids long. In germline, CDR1 is SEHNR, CDR2 FQNEAQ (reference sequence). DNA of the CDR3: TGTGCCAGCAGCCCTTCTGAGAGCTCCTACAATGAGCAGTTCTTC. Translating gives CASSPSESSYNEQFF.

V is TRBV5-4 and J is TRBJ1-1; possible D gene TRBD1, 5 bases. Germline-derived CDR1 and CDR2 are SGHNT and YYREEE (reference sequence). V dropped 5 bases and J dropped 3 bases, with 8 bases sitting between them. The CDR3 extends over 12 amino acids. The CDR3 loop reads CASRGVYTEAFF. CDR3 in DNA: TGTGCCAGCAGGGGGGTCTACACTGAAGCTTTCTTT.

The gene calls are TRBV18 and TRBJ2-1; 11 bases line up with TRBD2. Germline loops: CDR1 KGHSH, CDR2 LQKENI. The V gene end was trimmed by 1 base and the J gene end by 7 bases; junction bases not matched to a gene: 6. The CDR3 has 16 amino acids. The CDR3 is CASSPLAGGYRNEQFF. The CDR3 DNA reads as TGTGCCAGCTCACCACTAGCGGGAGGGTACAGAAATGAGCAGTTCTTC.

The chain combines TRBV6-5 with TRBJ1-5; D uncertain. Trimming shortened V by 6 bases and J by 4 bases, and 10 bases separated the two germline ends. The CDR3 runs 13 residues. CDR1 MNHEY and CDR2 SVGAGI come from the germline V gene. CDR3 residues: CASSPDGNQPQHF. CDR3 sequence (DNA): TGTGCCAGCAGCCCCGACGGTAATCAGCCCCAGCATTTT.

V is TRBV10-3 and J is TRBJ2-5; possible D gene TRBD1, 5 bases. Between the trimmed V and J ends, which lost 4 bases and 3 bases, there was a span of 6 bases. This CDR3 has 12 amino acids. Germline V gene lookup returns CDR1 ENHRY and CDR2 SYGVKD. The CDR3 spells CAISVQEETQYF. In nucleotides, the CDR3 is TGTGCCATCAGTGTACAGGAAGAGACCCAGTACTTC.

The rearrangement uses TRBV6-5 and TRBJ1-6; D is perhaps TRBD1 (6 bases). This CDR3 comprises 15 residues. Germline CDR1 reads MNHEY; CDR2 reads SVGAGI. The V end lost 10 bases, the J end lost 7 bases, and 20 bases lay between the germline ends. The CDR3 loop is CATEQGKGGNSPLHF. The CDR3 DNA reads TGTGCCACCGAACAGGGAAAGGGCGGGAATTCACCCCTCCACTTT.

The chain recombines TRBV3-1 (or the pseudogene TRBV3-2) with TRBJ2-1; TRBD2 agrees at 10 bases. Unmatched junction bases numbered 4, after V lost 1 base and J lost 4 bases. The CDR3 runs to 16 residues. Germline CDR1 and CDR2: LGHDT and YNNKEL (reference sequence). CDR3 DNA: TGTGCCAGCAGCCAAGGAGTAGCGGGAGGTTACAATGAGCAGTTCTTC. Translated, it gives CASSQGVAGGYNEQFF.

This rearrangement joins TRBV7-8 to TRBJ2-3, with TRBD2 matching over 7 bases. Germline CDR1 SGHVS, CDR2 FQNEAQ. Trimming cost V 2 bases and J 4 bases; bases outside gene matches: 9. CDR3 length equals 16 residues. As DNA, the CDR3 is TGTGCCAGCAGCTTAAAGGTCAGGGAGGGCGCAGATACGCAGTATTTT. Its translation: CASSLKVREGADTQYF.

The V call is TRBV2, the J call TRBJ1-4; no firm D call. The V and J ends lost 5 bases and 5 bases respectively, with 9 bases between them. The CDR3 is 13 amino acids. Looked up from germline, CDR1 is SNHLY and CDR2 is FYNNEI. CDR3: CASSRVPNEKLFF. The DNA for the CDR3 is TGTGCCAGCAGTCGGGTCCCGAATGAAAAACTGTTTTTT.

The chain has TRBV15 and TRBJ1-6, with D tentatively TRBD1 (5 bases). V lost 5 bases and J 14 bases, leaving 19 bases between the germline ends. The CDR3 covers 14 residues. Looked up from germline, CDR1 is LNHNV and CDR2 is YYDKDF (reference sequence). This CDR3 is CATSGDVKGGTLHF. Written as DNA, the CDR3 is TGTGCCACCAGCGGGGACGTCAAGGGAGGCACCCTCCACTTT.

The chain uses TRBV30 and TRBJ2-1; weak D call: TRBD2 (6 bases). The CDR3 has 14 amino acids. The ends were cut back, 0 bases at V and 3 bases at J, with 9 bases in the middle. Per germline, CDR1 GTSNPN and CDR2 SVGIG (reference sequence). The CDR3 DNA sequence: TGTGCCTGGAGTGTTTCGGGAGTCTACAATGAGCAGTTCTTC. Its protein is CAWSVSGVYNEQFF. Looking up the rest from reference TRBV30 and TRBJ2-1 gives the full variable domain: SQTIHQWPATLVQPVGSPLSLECTVEGTSNPNLYWYRQAAGRGLQLLFYSVGIGQISSEVPQNLSASRPQDRQFILSSKKLLLSDSGFYLCAWSVSGVYNEQFFGPGTRLTVL.

This chain links TRBV19 with TRBJ1-6; D gene unclear. This CDR3 spans 16 amino acids. Between the trimmed V and J ends, which lost 5 bases and 4 bases, there was a span of 15 bases. CDR1 is LNHDA and CDR2 is SQIVND in the germline V gene (reference sequence). The CDR3 DNA follows: TGTGCCAGTAGTTCAAGAGAAATTCGGTATAATTCACCCCTCCACTTT. Protein product: CASSSREIRYNSPLHF.

The chain's CDR3 is CASSQRDSGSFRETQYF. The DNA of the CDR3 is TGTGCCAGCAGCCAGAGGGATAGCGGGAGTTTTCGGGAGACCCAGTACTTC. The rearrangement links TRBV7-9 to TRBJ2-5; 9 bases fit TRBD2. Germline V lookup: CDR1 SEHNR, CDR2 FQNEAQ (reference sequence). The CDR3 is made up of 17 amino acids. The V segment lost 5 bases and the J segment 5 bases; nucleotides outside the gene matches: 15.

The V gene is TRBV6-5, the J gene TRBJ2-1; 9 nucleotides line up with TRBD2. Trimming took 3 bases from V and 3 from J; bases not matched to a gene: 3. Germline lookup yields CDR1 MNHEY and CDR2 SVGAGI. This CDR3 has 15 amino acids. The CDR3 here is CASSYGTSIYNEQFF. In DNA form, the CDR3 reads TGTGCCAGCAGTTATGGGACTAGCATCTACAATGAGCAGTTCTTC.

This chain connects TRBV25-1 to TRBJ2-3; 15 nucleotides line up with TRBD2. Unmatched junction bases numbered 5, after V lost 4 bases and J lost 6 bases. This CDR3 has 16 residues. CDR1 is MGHDK and CDR2 is SYGVNS in the germline V gene. The CDR3 sequence: CASSAGLAGGTDTQYF. The CDR3 nucleotides are TGTGCCAGCAGTGCGGGACTAGCGGGAGGTACTGATACGCAGTATTTT.

The chain recombines TRBV5-5 with TRBJ1-2; maybe TRBD1 (6 bases). CDR3 length: 13 amino acids. The V end lost 2 bases, the J end lost 8 bases, and 13 bases lay between the germline ends. Germline lookup yields CDR1 SGHKS and CDR2 YYEKEE (reference sequence). The CDR3 protein is CASSLGGQYGYTF. The CDR3 nucleotides read TGTGCCAGCAGCTTAGGGGGGCAGTACGGCTACACCTTC.

The V gene is TRBV11-2, the J gene TRBJ2-3; no clear D. The CDR3 is 11 amino acids. Between the trimmed V and J ends, which lost 6 bases and 6 bases, there was a span of 7 bases. Germline loops: CDR1 SGHAT, CDR2 FQNNGV. CDR3: CASSNEDTQYF. The CDR3 coding sequence is TGTGCCAGCAGTAACGAGGATACGCAGTATTTT.

V usage is TRBV2 and J usage is TRBJ2-3; 11 bases are shared with TRBD2. The CDR3 is made up of 14 amino acids. The V gene end was trimmed by 4 bases and the J gene end by 5 bases; junction bases not matched to a gene: 2. Germline V gives CDR1 SNHLY, CDR2 FYNNEI. CDR3 DNA: TGTGCCAGCAGTGTCCTAGCGGGGGGAGATACGCAGTATTTT. This codes for CASSVLAGGDTQYF. Based on the CDR3 plus reference TRBV2 and TRBJ2-3, the full variable domain is EPEVTQTPSHQVTQMGQEVILRCVPISNHLYFYWYRQILGQKVEFLVSFYNNEISEKSEIFDDQFSVERPDGSNFTLKIRSTKLEDSAMYFCASSVLAGGDTQYFGPGTRLTVL.

The CDR3 loop is CASSARQGPDTEAFF. CDR3 sequence (DNA): TGTGCCAGCAGCGCTAGACAGGGGCCCGACACTGAAGCTTTCTTT. The rearrangement links TRBV7-9 to TRBJ1-1, with 8 bases matching TRBD1. CDR1 and CDR2 from the germline V gene are SEHNR and FQNEAQ (reference sequence). The CDR3 extends over 15 amino acids. V shed 5 bases, J shed 3 bases, and the junction held 8 bases outside the gene matches. Full variable domain (remainder filled in from reference TRBV7-9 and TRBJ1-1): DTGVSQNPRHKITKRGQNVTFRCDPISEHNRLYWYRQTLGQGPEFLTYFQNEAQLEKSRLLSDRFSAERPKGSFSTLEIQRTEQGDSAMYLCASSARQGPDTEAFFGQGTRLTVV.

This CDR3 reads CASSQVERGYNEQFF. The CDR3 DNA sequence: TGTGCCAGCAGCCAAGTCGAGCGGGGCTACAATGAGCAGTTCTTC. The chain has TRBV4-2 and TRBJ2-1; 7 bases line up with TRBD2. The CDR3 consists of 15 residues. The J segment lost 3 bases and the V segment lost 1 base, leaving 3 bases of the junction unmatched. CDR1 LGHNA and CDR2 YNFKEQ come from the germline V gene.

This chain connects TRBV15 to TRBJ1-6, with 10 bases matching TRBD1. Germline CDR1 LNHNV, CDR2 YYDKDF (reference sequence). This CDR3 is built from 15 residues. J was trimmed by 12 bases and V by 2 bases; bases with no gene match: 7. In nucleotides, the CDR3 is TGTGCCACCAGCAGAAACCGGGACAGGGGCCAACCCCTCCACTTT. Translating it yields CATSRNRDRGQPLHF.

Comment on this clone: The same CDR3 is also encoded by other DNA sequences in this sample. The J gene is TRBJ2-7, the V gene TRBV9; 10 bases match TRBD1. Germline CDR1 and CDR2: SGDLS and YYNGEE. The V segment lost 0 bases and the J segment 4 bases; nucleotides outside the gene matches: 1. This CDR3 is 14 amino acids long. The CDR3 is CASSVGQGAYEQYF. The CDR3 region has the DNA TGTGCCAGCAGCGTAGGACAGGGGGCGTACGAGCAGTACTTC.

The chain recombines TRBV4-1 with TRBJ1-3; D might be TRBD1 (5 bases). CDR3 length: 19 amino acids. Germline lookup yields CDR1 MGHRA and CDR2 YSYEKL. V gave up 5 bases and J gave up 0 bases, with 23 bases separating them. The CDR3 DNA reads as TGCGCCAGCAGCTCGATTGAGAGCGGAGGGGTGGCCTCTGGAAACACCATATATTTT. The encoded protein is CASSSIESGGVASGNTIYF.

The chain has TRBV27 and TRBJ2-2; the match to TRBD1 covers 10 bases. The CDR3 is made up of 16 amino acids. Germline CDR1 is MNHEY and CDR2 is SMNVEV (reference sequence). J was trimmed by 7 bases and V by 5 bases; bases with no gene match: 10. The CDR3 DNA sequence: TGTGCCAGCAGTCGACCTACGACAGGGGGCCACGGGGAGCTGTTTTTT. Amino acid sequence: CASSRPTTGGHGELFF.

The gene calls are TRBV29-1 and TRBJ1-4, with no clear D. This CDR3 comprises 13 residues. V was clipped by 7 bases and J by 7 bases, with 16 bases between them. Germline loops: CDR1 SQVTM, CDR2 ANQGSEA. CDR3: CSAYPGPFEKLFF. The CDR3 DNA reads as TGCAGCGCCTATCCGGGCCCCTTTGAAAAACTGTTTTTT.

V usage is TRBV4-1 and J usage is TRBJ2-5; the D is unclear. The CDR3 has 14 amino acids. From germline, CDR1 is MGHRA and CDR2 YSYEKL. V was cut by 1 base and J by 2 bases, with 8 bases left in between. CDR3 in amino acids: CASSQGARQETQYF. The CDR3, as DNA: TGCGCCAGCAGCCAAGGGGCTAGACAAGAGACCCAGTACTTC.